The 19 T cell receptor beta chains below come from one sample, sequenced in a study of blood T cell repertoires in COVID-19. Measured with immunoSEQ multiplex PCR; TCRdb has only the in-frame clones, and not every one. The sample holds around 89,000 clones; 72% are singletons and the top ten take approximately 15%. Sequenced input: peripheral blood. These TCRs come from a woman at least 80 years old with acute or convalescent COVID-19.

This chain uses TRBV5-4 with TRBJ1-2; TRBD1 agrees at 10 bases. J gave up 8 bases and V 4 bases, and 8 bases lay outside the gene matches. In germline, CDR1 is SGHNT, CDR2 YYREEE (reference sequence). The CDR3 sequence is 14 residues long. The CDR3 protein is CASSLDRGVDGYTF. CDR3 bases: TGTGCCAGCAGCCTGGACAGGGGGGTGGACGGCTACACCTTC. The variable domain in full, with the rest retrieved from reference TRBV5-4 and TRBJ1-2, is ETGVTQSPTHLIKTRGQQVTLRCSSQSGHNTVSWYQQALGQGPQFIFQYYREEENGRGNFPPRFSGLQFPNYSSELNVNALELDDSALYLCASSLDRGVDGYTFGSGTRLTVV.

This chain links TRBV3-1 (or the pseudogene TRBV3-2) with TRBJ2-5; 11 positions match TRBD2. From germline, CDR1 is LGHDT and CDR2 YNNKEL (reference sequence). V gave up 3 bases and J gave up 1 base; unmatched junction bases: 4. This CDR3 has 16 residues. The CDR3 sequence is CASSHSGGAFQETQYF. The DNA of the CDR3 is TGTGCCAGCAGCCATAGCGGGGGGGCATTCCAAGAGACCCAGTACTTC.

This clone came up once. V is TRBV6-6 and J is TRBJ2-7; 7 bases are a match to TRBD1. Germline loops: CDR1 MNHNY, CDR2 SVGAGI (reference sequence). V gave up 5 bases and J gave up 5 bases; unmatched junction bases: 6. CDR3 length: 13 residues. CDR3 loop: CASSLQGSHEQYF. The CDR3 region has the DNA TGTGCCAGCAGTCTACAGGGGTCCCACGAGCAGTACTTC.

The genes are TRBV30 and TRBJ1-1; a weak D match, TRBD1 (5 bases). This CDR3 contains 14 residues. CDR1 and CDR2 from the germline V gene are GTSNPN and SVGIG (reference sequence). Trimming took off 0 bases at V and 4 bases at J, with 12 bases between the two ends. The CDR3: CAWSVRQGFTEAFF. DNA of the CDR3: TGTGCCTGGAGTGTTCGGCAGGGATTCACTGAAGCTTTCTTT.

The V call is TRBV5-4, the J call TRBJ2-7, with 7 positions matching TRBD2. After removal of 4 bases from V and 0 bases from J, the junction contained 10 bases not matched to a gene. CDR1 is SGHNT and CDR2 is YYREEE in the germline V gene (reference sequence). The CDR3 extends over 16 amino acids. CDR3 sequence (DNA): TGTGCCAGCAGCCGGGGGGTTCGCGGGATCTCCTACGAGCAGTACTTC. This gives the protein CASSRGVRGISYEQYF. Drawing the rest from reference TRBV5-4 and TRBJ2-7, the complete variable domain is ETGVTQSPTHLIKTRGQQVTLRCSSQSGHNTVSWYQQALGQGPQFIFQYYREEENGRGNFPPRFSGLQFPNYSSELNVNALELDDSALYLCASSRGVRGISYEQYFGPGTRLTVT.

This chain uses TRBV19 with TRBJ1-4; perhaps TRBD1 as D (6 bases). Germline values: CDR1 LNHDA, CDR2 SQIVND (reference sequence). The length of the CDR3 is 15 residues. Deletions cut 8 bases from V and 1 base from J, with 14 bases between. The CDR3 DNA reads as TGTGCCAGTGCTCCCAGGGGAAAAACTAATGAAAAACTGTTTTTT. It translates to CASAPRGKTNEKLFF.

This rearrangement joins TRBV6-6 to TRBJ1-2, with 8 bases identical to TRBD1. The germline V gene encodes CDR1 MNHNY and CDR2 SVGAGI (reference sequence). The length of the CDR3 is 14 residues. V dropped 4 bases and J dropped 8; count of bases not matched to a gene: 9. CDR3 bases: TGTGCCAGCAGTTCGGGACAGGTTCTGCGGGGCTACACCTTC. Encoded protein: CASSSGQVLRGYTF.

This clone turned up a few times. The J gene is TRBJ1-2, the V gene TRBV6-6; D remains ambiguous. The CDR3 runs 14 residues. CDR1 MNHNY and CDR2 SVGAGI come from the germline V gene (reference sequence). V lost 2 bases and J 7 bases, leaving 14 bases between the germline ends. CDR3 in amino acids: CASSYGRDLSGYTF. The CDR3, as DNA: TGTGCCAGCAGTTACGGGAGGGATCTAAGTGGCTACACCTTC.

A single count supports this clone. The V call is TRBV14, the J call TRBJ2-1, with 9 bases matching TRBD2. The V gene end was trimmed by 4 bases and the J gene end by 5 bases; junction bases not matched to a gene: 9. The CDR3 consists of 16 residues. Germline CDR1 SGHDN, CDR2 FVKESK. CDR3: CASSPTGGGGNNEQFF. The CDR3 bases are TGTGCCAGCAGCCCGACTGGCGGGGGGGGAAACAATGAGCAGTTCTTC.

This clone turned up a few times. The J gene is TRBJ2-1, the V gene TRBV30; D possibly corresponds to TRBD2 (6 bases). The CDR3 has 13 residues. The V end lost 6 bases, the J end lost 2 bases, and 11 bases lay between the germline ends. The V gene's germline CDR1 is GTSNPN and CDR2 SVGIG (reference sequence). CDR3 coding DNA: TGTGCCTGCAGGGACTCACCCTACAATGAGCAGTTCTTC. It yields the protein CACRDSPYNEQFF. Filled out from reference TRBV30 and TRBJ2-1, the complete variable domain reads SQTIHQWPATLVQPVGSPLSLECTVEGTSNPNLYWYRQAAGRGLQLLFYSVGIGQISSEVPQNLSASRPQDRQFILSSKKLLLSDSGFYLCACRDSPYNEQFFGPGTRLTVL.

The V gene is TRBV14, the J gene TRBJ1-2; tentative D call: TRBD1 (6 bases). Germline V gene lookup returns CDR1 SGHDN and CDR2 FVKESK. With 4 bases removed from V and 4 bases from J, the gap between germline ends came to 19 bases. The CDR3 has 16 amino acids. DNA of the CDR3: TGTGCCAGCAGCCCTAACCCAGGGCAGGGGCCCTATGGCTACACCTTC. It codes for CASSPNPGQGPYGYTF. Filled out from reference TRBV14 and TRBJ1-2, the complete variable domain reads EAGVTQFPSHSVIEKGQTVTLRCDPISGHDNLYWYRRVMGKEIKFLLHFVKESKQDESGMPNNRFLAERTGGTYSTLKVQPAELEDSGVYFCASSPNPGQGPYGYTFGSGTRLTVV.

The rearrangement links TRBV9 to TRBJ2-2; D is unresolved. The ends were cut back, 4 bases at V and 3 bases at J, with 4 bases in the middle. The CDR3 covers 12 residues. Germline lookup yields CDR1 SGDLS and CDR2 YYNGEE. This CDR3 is CASSPYTGELFF. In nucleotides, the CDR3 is TGTGCCAGCAGCCCCTACACCGGGGAGCTGTTTTTT.

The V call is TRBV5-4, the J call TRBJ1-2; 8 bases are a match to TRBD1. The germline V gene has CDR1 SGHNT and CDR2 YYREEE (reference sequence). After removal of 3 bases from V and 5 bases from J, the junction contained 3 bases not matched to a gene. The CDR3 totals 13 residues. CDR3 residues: CASSSGGRYGYTF. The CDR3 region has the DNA TGTGCCAGCAGCTCAGGGGGCCGGTATGGCTACACCTTC. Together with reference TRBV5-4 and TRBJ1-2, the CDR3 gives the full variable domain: ETGVTQSPTHLIKTRGQQVTLRCSSQSGHNTVSWYQQALGQGPQFIFQYYREEENGRGNFPPRFSGLQFPNYSSELNVNALELDDSALYLCASSSGGRYGYTFGSGTRLTVV.

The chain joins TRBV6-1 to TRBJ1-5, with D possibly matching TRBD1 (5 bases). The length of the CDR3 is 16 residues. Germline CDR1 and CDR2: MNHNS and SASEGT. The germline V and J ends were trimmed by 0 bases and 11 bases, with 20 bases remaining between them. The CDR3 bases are TGTGCCAGCAGTGAAGCGCTCGGGGGGGGGTTATGGACCCAGCATTTT. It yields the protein CASSEALGGGLWTQHF.

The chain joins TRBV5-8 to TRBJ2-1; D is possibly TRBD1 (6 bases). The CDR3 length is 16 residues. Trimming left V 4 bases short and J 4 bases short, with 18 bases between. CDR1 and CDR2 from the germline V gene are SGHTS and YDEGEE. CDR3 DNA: TGTGCCAGCAGCACCCGACAGGTGGGAAGGTACAATGAGCAGTTCTTC. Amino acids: CASSTRQVGRYNEQFF.

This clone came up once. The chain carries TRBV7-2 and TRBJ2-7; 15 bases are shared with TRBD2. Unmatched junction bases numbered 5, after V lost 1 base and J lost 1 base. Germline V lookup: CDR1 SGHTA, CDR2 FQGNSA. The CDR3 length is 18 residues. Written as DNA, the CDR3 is TGTGCCAGCAGCTTAGTGGGACTAGCGGGGGGCGGGTCCTACGAGCAGTACTTC. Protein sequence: CASSLVGLAGGGSYEQYF.

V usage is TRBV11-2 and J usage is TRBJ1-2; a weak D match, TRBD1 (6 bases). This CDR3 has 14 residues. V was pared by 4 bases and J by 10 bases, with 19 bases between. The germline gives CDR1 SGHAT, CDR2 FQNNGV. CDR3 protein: CASSSLIIGQSYTF. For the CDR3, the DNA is TGTGCCAGCAGCTCTCTCATTATAGGACAGTCCTACACCTTC.

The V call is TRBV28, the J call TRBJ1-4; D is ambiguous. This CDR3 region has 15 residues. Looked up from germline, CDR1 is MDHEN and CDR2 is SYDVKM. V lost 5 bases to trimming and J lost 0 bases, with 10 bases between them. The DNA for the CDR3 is TGTGCCAGCAGTGAGGGAGTGCCAACTAATGAAAAACTGTTTTTT. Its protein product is CASSEGVPTNEKLFF.

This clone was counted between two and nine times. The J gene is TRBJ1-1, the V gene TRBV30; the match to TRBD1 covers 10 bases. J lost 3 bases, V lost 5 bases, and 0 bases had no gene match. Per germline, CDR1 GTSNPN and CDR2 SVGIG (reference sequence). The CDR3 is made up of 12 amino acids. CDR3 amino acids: CAWGQGDTEAFF. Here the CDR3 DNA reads TGTGCCTGGGGACAGGGGGACACTGAAGCTTTCTTT.